This is a list of T cell receptor beta chains from one sample in a study of CD8 T cells in ankylosing spondylitis. TCRdb called the 5' RACE reads again in MiXCR, with one record for every CDR3 protein. The sample lists roughly 700,000 distinct CDR3 sequences, under 20% occurring once. The sequenced sample consisted of blood, either unsorted or a sorted T cell fraction (not recorded which). These receptors were collected from a male donor with ankylosing spondylitis. Each CDR3 is given with its conserved first and last residue. The D gene is left open where the match is weak. Expanded clones are given a class, and other clones once, few, many or no size at all.

TRBJ2-7 TRBV3-1 . . CASSPGLTWAYEQYF TGTGCCAGCAGCCCAGGACTCACCTGGGCCTACGAGCAGTACTTC
TRBJ2-7 TRBV10-3 TRBD2 few CATLAGGRNTYEQYF TGTGCCACCTTAGCGGGAGGCCGTAATACCTACGAGCAGTACTTC
TRBJ1-2 TRBV4-1 . . CASSQERGGWYGYTF TGCGCCAGCAGCCAAGAACGGGGGGGGTGGTATGGCTACACCTTC
TRBJ2-7 TRBV20-1 . few CSARDRAGSRWEQYF TGCAGTGCTAGAGATAGGGCAGGGTCGAGGTGGGAGCAGTACTTC
TRBJ2-7 TRBV27 TRBD2 . CASSYAMGGWPYEQYF TGTGCCAGCAGTTATGCAATGGGGGGGTGGCCCTACGAGCAGTACTTC
TRBJ2-7 TRBV20-1 TRBD2 . CSARVLAGLYEQYF TGCAGTGCTAGAGTACTAGCGGGGCTCTACGAGCAGTACTTC
TRBJ2-1 TRBV29-1 TRBD2 once CSVRTSGRAPSYNEQFF TGCAGCGTCCGAACTAGCGGGAGGGCCCCATCCTACAATGAGCAGTTCTTC
TRBJ2-2 TRBV6-2/TRBV6-3 . . CASSRAKELFF TGTGCCAGCAGTAGGGCAAAGGAGCTGTTTTTT
TRBJ2-3 TRBV6-2/TRBV6-3 . few CASSRLVTDTQYF TGTGCCAGCAGCCGACTAGTCACAGATACGCAGTATTTT
TRBJ2-1 TRBV10-3 . . CAIYDPHGESYNEQFF TGTGCCATTTATGACCCTCATGGAGAGTCCTACAATGAGCAGTTCTTC
TRBJ2-7 TRBV7-9 . few CASSPPGYYEQYF TGTGCCAGCAGCCCCCCAGGGTACTACGAGCAGTACTTC
TRBJ1-1 TRBV29-1 . few CSVEPHTEAFF TGCAGCGTTGAACCGCACACTGAAGCTTTCTTT
TRBJ1-1 TRBV25-1 . . CGGGVEAFF TGTGGGGGGGGCGTTGAAGCTTTCTTT
TRBJ2-3 TRBV4-1 TRBD2 . CASSQEWRLAGFRGDTDTQYF TGCGCCAGCAGCCAAGAGTGGCGACTAGCGGGATTTAGGGGAGACACAGATACGCAGTATTTT
TRBJ2-5 TRBV2 TRBD2 . CASSWRTAGGPRETQYF TGTGCCAGCTCCTGGAGAACGGCGGGAGGGCCGAGGGAGACCCAGTACTTC
TRBJ2-7 TRBV4-1 . few CASSPSLGSYEQYF TGCGCCAGCAGCCCAAGTCTGGGCTCCTACGAGCAGTACTTC
TRBJ1-6 TRBV11-2 TRBD1 . CASSRQGPAYNSPLHF TGTGCCAGCAGCCGACAGGGGCCAGCTTATAATTCACCCCTCCACTTT
TRBJ1-2 TRBV5-5 TRBD1 few CASSSFPGQNYGYTF TGTGCCAGCAGCTCCTTCCCGGGACAGAACTATGGCTACACCTTC
TRBJ2-7 TRBV5-1 . . CASSLPGGPQEQYF TGCGCCAGCAGCCTCCCTGGGGGGCCCCAAGAGCAGTACTTC
TRBJ1-1 TRBV5-5 . . CASSLGEWNTEAFF TGTGCCAGCAGCTTGGGGGAGTGGAACACTGAAGCTTTCTTT
TRBJ2-3 TRBV4-3 TRBD2 . CASRKRVAGGSDTQYF TGCGCCAGCAGAAAGAGGGTAGCGGGAGGTTCAGATACGCAGTATTTT
TRBJ2-1 TRBV12-3/TRBV12-4 TRBD2 . CASSRRPPGTSGVHEQFF TGTGCCAGCAGTAGACGTCCTCCCGGGACTAGCGGGGTTCATGAGCAGTTCTTC
TRBJ1-4 TRBV27 . many CASSPKGIGEKLFF TGTGCCAGCAGTCCTAAGGGGATCGGGGAAAAACTGTTTTTT
TRBJ1-4 TRBV4-1 . . CASSQDSSSGEKLFF TGCGCCAGCAGCCAAGACAGTAGTTCGGGTGAAAAACTGTTTTTT
TRBJ1-1 TRBV24-1 TRBD1 few CATSVRQGPNTEAFF TGTGCCACCAGTGTCCGACAGGGCCCGAACACTGAAGCTTTCTTT
TRBJ2-5 TRBV7-8 TRBD2 . CASRLPGLGVETQYF TGTGCCAGCAGACTTCCGGGACTAGGAGTGGAGACCCAGTACTTC
TRBJ2-6 TRBV19 TRBD2 once CASSRPGGLSGANVLTF TGTGCCAGTAGCCGCCCGGGGGGGCTCTCTGGGGCCAACGTCCTGACTTTC
TRBJ2-2 TRBV6-5 TRBD2 . CASSSSGSGTGELFF TGTGCCAGCAGTTCCAGCGGGAGCGGGACCGGGGAGCTGTTTTTT
TRBJ2-5 TRBV2 TRBD2 . CASRQASGTQETQYF TGTGCCAGCAGGCAGGCTAGCGGGACCCAAGAGACCCAGTACTTC
TRBJ1-1 TRBV6-5 . . CASSYESRGNTEAFF TGTGCCAGCAGTTACGAGTCCAGGGGGAACACTGAAGCTTTCTTT
TRBJ2-2 TRBV7-6 . few CASSPLNGELFF TGTGCCAGCAGTCCCCTCAACGGGGAGCTGTTTTTT
TRBJ2-7 TRBV20-1 TRBD2 . CSARLAGGSYEQYF TGCAGTGCTAGACTAGCGGGGGGCTCCTACGAGCAGTACTTC
TRBJ2-3 TRBV29-1 . . CSADLGPDTDTQYF TGCAGCGCGGACCTAGGGCCCGACACAGATACGCAGTATTTT
TRBJ2-1 TRBV12-3/TRBV12-4 . . CASSQTGLAGEQFF TGTGCCAGCAGCCAAACGGGGCTAGCTGGTGAGCAGTTCTTC
TRBJ1-2 TRBV6-1 . . CASSESGGGYGYTF TGTGCCAGCAGTGAATCGGGGGGCGGCTATGGCTACACCTTC
TRBJ2-7 TRBV6-2/TRBV6-3 TRBD2 few CASRSSGPTYEQYF TGTGCCAGCAGATCTAGCGGACCTACCTACGAGCAGTACTTC
TRBJ2-7 TRBV7-8 . many CASSPPRGHSYEQYF TGTGCCAGCAGCCCCCCTCGGGGTCACTCCTACGAGCAGTACTTC
TRBJ2-1 TRBV5-1 . many CASSEIQGSNNEQFF TGCGCCAGCAGCGAAATACAGGGATCCAACAATGAGCAGTTCTTC
TRBJ1-2 TRBV20-1 . . CSAWGLGYTF TGCAGTGCTTGGGGGCTTGGCTACACCTTC
TRBJ1-1 TRBV7-9 . few CASSSPGSSGTEAFF TGTGCCAGCAGCTCCCCCGGGAGCTCAGGGACTGAAGCTTTCTTT
TRBJ2-6 TRBV4-2 . . CASSQKPGLDSGANVLTF TGTGCCAGCAGCCAGAAGCCGGGACTTGACTCTGGGGCCAACGTCCTGACTTTC
TRBJ2-7 TRBV5-1 . . CASSLEIGEQYF TGCGCCAGCAGCTTGGAGATAGGCGAGCAGTACTTC